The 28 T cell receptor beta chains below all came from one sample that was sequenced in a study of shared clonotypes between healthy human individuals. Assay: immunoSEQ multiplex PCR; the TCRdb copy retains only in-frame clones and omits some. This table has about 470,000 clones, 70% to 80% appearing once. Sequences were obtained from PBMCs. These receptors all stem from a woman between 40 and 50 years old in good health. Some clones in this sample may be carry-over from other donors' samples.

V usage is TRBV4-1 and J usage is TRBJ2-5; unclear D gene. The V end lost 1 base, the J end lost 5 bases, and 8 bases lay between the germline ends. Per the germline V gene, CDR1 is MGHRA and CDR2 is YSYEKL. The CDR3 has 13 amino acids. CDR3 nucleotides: TGCGCCAGCAGCCAAGGCCGATGGGAGACCCAGTACTTC. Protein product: CASSQGRWETQYF.

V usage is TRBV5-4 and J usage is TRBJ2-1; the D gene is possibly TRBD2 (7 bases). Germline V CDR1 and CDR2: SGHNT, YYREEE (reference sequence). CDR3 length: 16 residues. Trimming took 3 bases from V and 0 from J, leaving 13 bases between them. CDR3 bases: TGTGCCAGCAGCTCGGGGGGCGGGAACTCCTACAATGAGCAGTTCTTC. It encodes CASSSGGGNSYNEQFF.

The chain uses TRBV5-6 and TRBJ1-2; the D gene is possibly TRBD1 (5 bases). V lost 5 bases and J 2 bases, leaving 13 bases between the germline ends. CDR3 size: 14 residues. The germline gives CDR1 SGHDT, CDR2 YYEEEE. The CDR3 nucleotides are TGTGCCAGCAGTCGAGACAGTACGAACTATGGCTACACCTTC. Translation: CASSRDSTNYGYTF.

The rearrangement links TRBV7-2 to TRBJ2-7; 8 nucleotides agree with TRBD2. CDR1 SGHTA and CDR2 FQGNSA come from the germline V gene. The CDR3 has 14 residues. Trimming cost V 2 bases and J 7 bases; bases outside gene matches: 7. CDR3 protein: CASSLTGGPSEQYF. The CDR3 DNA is TGTGCCAGCAGCTTAACGGGAGGGCCGAGTGAGCAGTACTTC.

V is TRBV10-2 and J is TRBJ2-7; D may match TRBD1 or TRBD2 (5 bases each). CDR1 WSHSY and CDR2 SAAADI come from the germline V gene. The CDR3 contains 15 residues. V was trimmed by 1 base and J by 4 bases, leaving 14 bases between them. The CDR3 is CASSEFVGPIYEQYF. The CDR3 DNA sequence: TGCGCCAGCAGTGAGTTTGTGGGACCGATTTACGAGCAGTACTTC.

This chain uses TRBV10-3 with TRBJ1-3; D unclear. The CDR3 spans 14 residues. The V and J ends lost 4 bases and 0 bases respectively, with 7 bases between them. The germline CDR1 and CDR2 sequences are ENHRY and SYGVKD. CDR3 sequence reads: CAISGRDSGNTIYF. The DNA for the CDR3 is TGTGCCATCAGTGGGAGAGACTCTGGAAACACCATATATTTT.

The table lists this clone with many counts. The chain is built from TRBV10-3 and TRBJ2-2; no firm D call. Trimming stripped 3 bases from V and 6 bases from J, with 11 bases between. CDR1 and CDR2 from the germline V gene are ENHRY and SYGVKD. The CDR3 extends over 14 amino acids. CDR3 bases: TGTGCCATCAGTGAATTCGAGGATTCCGGGGAGCTGTTTTTT. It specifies CAISEFEDSGELFF.

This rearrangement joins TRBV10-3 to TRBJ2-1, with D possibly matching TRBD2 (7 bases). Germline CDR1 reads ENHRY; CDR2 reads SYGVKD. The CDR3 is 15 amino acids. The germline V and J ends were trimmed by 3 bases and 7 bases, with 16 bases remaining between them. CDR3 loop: CAISEGGVSRNEQFF. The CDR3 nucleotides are TGTGCCATCAGTGAAGGGGGGGTCAGCCGTAATGAGCAGTTCTTC.

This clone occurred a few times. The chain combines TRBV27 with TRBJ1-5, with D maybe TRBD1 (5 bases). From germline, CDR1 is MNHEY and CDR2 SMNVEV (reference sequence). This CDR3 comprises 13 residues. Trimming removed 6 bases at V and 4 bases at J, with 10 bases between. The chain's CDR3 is CASRKGVNQPQHF. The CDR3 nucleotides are TGTGCCAGCAGGAAAGGGGTAAATCAGCCCCAGCATTTT.

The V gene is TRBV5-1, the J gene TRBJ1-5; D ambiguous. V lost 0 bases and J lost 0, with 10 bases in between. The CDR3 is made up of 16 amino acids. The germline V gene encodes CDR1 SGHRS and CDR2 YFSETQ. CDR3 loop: CASSLEGWDSNQPQHF. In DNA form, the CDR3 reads TGCGCCAGCAGCTTGGAAGGTTGGGATAGCAATCAGCCCCAGCATTTT.

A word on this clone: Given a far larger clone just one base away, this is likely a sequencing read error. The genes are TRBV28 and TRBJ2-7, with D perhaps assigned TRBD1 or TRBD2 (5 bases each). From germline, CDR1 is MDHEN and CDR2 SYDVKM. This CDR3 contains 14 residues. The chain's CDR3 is CASRGEGESYEKYF. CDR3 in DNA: TGTGCCAGCAGGGGGGAAGGGGAGTCCTACGAGAAGTACTTC.

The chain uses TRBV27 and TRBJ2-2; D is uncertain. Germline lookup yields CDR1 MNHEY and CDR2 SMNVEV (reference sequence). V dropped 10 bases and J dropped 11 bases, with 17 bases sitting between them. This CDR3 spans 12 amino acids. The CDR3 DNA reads TGTGCCACTTCATCCTTGGGAAAAGAGCTGTTTTTT. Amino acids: CATSSLGKELFF.

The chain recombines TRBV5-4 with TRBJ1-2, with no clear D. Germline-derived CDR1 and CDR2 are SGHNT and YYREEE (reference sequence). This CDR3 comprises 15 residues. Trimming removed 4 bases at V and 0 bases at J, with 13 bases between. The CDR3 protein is CASSPYHTSNYGYTF. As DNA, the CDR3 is TGTGCCAGCAGCCCATATCACACCTCTAACTATGGCTACACCTTC.

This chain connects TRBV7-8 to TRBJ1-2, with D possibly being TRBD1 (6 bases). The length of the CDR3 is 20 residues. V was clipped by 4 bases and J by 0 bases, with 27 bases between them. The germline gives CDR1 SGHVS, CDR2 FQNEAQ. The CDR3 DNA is TGTGCCAGCAGCTCGTTAAGGGTGATGGCGTCGGGACAAGCTAACTATGGCTACACCTTC. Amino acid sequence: CASSSLRVMASGQANYGYTF. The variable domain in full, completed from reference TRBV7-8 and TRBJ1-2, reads GAGVSQSPRYKVAKRGQDVALRCDPISGHVSLFWYQQALGQGPEFLTYFQNEAQLDKSGLPSDRFFAERPEGSVSTLKIQRTQQEDSAVYLCASSSLRVMASGQANYGYTFGSGTRLTVV.

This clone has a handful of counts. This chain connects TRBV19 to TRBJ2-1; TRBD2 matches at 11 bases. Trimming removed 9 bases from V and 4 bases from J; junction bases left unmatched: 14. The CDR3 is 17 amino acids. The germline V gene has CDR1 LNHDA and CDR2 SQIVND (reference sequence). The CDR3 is CASGTSGQVGLYNEQFF. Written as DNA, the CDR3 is TGTGCCAGCGGGACTAGCGGCCAAGTAGGACTTTACAATGAGCAGTTCTTC.

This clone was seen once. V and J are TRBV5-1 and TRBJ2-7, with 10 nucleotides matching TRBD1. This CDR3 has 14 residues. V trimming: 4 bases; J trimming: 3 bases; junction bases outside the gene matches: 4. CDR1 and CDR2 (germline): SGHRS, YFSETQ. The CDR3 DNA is TGCGCCAGCAGCACGGGACAGGGGAGCTACGAGCAGTACTTC. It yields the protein CASSTGQGSYEQYF.

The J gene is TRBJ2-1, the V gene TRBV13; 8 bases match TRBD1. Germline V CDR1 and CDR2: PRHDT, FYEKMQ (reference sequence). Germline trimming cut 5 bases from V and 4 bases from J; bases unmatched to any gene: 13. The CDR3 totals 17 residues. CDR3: CASSLNIRDRNYNEQFF. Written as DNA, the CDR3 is TGTGCCAGCAGCCTAAACATCCGGGACAGGAATTACAATGAGCAGTTCTTC.

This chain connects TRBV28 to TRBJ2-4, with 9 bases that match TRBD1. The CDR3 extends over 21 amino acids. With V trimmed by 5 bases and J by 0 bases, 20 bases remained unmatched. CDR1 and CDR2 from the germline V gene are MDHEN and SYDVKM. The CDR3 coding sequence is TGTGCCAGCAGTGATATCCAGGGACAGGGATTCGGGCAGGGAGCCAAAAACATTCAGTACTTC. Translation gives CASSDIQGQGFGQGAKNIQYF.

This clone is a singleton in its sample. The CDR3 protein is CAWSAWGRGEQYF. As DNA, the CDR3 is TGTGCCTGGAGTGCGTGGGGGCGGGGCGAGCAGTACTTC. The genes are TRBV30 and TRBJ2-7; perhaps D is TRBD1 or TRBD2 (6 bases each). This CDR3 region has 13 residues. The germline V gene has CDR1 GTSNPN and CDR2 SVGIG (reference sequence). V shed 1 base and J shed 6 bases, with 13 bases lying between them.

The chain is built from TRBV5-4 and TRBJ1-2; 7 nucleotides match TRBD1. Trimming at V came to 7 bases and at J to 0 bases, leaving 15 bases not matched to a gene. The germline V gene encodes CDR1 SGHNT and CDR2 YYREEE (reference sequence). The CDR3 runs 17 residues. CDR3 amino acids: CASRGQGGRRANYGYTF. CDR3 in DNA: TGTGCCAGCCGAGGGCAGGGGGGGCGTCGGGCTAACTATGGCTACACCTTC.

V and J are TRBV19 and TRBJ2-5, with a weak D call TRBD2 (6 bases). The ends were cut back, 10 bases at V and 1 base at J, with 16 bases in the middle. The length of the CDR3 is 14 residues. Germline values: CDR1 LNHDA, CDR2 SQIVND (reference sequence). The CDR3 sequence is CATRGMRGQETQYF. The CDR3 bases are TGTGCCACCCGGGGAATGCGGGGCCAAGAGACCCAGTACTTC.

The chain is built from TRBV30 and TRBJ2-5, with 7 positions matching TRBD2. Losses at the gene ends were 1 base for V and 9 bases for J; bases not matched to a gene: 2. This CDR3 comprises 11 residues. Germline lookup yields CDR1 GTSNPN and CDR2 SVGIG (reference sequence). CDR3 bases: TGTGCCTGGAGTGCTCGGGAGGCCCAGTACTTC. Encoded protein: CAWSAREAQYF.

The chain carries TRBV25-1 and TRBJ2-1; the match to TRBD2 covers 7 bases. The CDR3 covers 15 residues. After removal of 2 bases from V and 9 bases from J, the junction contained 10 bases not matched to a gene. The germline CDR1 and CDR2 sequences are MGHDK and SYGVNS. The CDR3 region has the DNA TGTGCCAGCAGTGAAGGGCTAGCGGCAGTGGGTGAGCAGTTCTTC. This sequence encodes CASSEGLAAVGEQFF.

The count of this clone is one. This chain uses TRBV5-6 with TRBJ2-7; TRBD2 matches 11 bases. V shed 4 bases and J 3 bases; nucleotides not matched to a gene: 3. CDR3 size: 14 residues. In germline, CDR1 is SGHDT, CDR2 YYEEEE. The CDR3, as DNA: TGTGCCAGCAGCACCGGACTAGCGGGCTACGAGCAGTACTTC. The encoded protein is CASSTGLAGYEQYF. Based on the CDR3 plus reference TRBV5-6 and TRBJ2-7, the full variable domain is DAGVTQSPTHLIKTRGQQVTLRCSPKSGHDTVSWYQQALGQGPQFIFQYYEEEERQRGNFPDRFSGHQFPNYSSELNVNALLLGDSALYLCASSTGLAGYEQYFGPGTRLTVT.

This CDR3 reads CASSLNSGGGYEQYF. CDR3 DNA sequence: TGTGCCAGCAGCTTAAACTCGGGAGGGGGGTACGAGCAGTACTTC. V gene TRBV7-3 combines with J gene TRBJ2-7, with TRBD2 identical over 8 bases. The trim removed 1 base at V and 4 bases at J, leaving 6 bases unmatched. The CDR3 totals 15 residues. Germline V CDR1 and CDR2: SGHTA, FQGTGA.

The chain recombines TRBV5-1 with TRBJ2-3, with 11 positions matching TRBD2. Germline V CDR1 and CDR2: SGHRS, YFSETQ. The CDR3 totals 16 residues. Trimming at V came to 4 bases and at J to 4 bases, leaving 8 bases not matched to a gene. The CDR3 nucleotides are TGCGCCAGCAGCACGGGACTAGCGGTTGGCCCAGATACGCAGTATTTT. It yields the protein CASSTGLAVGPDTQYF.

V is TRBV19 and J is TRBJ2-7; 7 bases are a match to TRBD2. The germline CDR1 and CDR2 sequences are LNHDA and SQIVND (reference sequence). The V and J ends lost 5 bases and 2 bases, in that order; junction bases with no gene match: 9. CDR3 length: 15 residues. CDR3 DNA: TGTGCCAGTAGTCCGTGGACTAGACCCGCCTACGAGCAGTACTTC. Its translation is CASSPWTRPAYEQYF.

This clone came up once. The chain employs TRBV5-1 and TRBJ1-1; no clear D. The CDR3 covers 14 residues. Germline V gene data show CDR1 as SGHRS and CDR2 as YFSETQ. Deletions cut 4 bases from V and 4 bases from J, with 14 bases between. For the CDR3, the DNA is TGCGCCAGCAGCCCCTCGGGAGTGGGCACTGAAGCTTTCTTT. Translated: CASSPSGVGTEAFF. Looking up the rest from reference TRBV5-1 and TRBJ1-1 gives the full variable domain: KAGVTQTPRYLIKTRGQQVTLSCSPISGHRSVSWYQQTPGQGLQFLFEYFSETQRNKGNFPGRFSGRQFSNSRSEMNVSTLELGDSALYLCASSPSGVGTEAFFGQGTRLTVV.